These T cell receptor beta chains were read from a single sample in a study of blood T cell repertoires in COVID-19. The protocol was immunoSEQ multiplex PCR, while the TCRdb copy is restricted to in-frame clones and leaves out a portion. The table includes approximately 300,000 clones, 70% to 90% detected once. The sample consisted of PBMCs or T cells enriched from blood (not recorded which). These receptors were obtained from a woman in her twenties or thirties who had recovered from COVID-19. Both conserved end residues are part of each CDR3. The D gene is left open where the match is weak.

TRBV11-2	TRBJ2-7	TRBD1	TGTGCCAGCAGCGCTAACAGGGGCTCCTACGAGCAGTACTTC	CASSANRGSYEQYF
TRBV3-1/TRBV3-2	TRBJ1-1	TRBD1	TGTGCCAGCAGCCGTGACAGGGTCGCGACTGAAGCTTTCTTT	CASSRDRVATEAFF
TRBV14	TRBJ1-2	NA	TGTGCCAGCAGCCCCCGCTCCACACCGGGGGGACTCTATGGCTACACCTTC	CASSPRSTPGGLYGYTF
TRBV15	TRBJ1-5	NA	TGTGCCACCAGCCAATCACAACGTAGCAATCAGCCCCAGCATTTT	CATSQSQRSNQPQHF
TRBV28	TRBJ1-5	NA	TGTGCCAGCAACCTCTCAGGGACACAAAATCAGCCCCAGCATTTT	CASNLSGTQNQPQHF
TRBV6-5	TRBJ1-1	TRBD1	TGTGCCAGCAGTTCTGGACAGGGACCTACTGAAGCTTTCTTT	CASSSGQGPTEAFF
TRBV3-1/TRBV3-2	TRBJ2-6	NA	TGTGCCAGCACCGTCGGGGGTACTGGGGCCAACGTCCTGACTTTC	CASTVGGTGANVLTF
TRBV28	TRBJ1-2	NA	TGTGCCAGCAGTTTATGGAGGACAGATGGCTACACCTTC	CASSLWRTDGYTF
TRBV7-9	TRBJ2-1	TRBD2	TGTGCCAGCAGCTTATCTCGCGGGGGGGCGAGCTCCTACAATGAGCAGTTCTTC	CASSLSRGGASSYNEQFF
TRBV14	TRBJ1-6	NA	TGTGCCAGCAGCCAAGTGGCAGAATCACCCCTCCACTTT	CASSQVAESPLHF
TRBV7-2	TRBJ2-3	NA	TGTGCCAGCAGCTTAACCGCACAAGGAGTAGATACGCAGTATTTT	CASSLTAQGVDTQYF
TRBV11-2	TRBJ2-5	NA	TGTGCCAGCAGCTTAGGTCTGGCAGAAGAGACCCAGTACTTC	CASSLGLAEETQYF
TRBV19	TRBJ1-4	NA	TGTGCCAGTACCCCCCCTGGGAGCACTAATGAAAAACTGTTTTTT	CASTPPGSTNEKLFF
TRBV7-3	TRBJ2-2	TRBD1	TGTGCCAGCAGTCCCCCCACCGGGACAGGGGCCCCCGGGGAGCTGTTTTTT	CASSPPTGTGAPGELFF
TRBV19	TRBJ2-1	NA	TGTGCCAGTAGTATGGGCGGGGGCGTGGGTGAGCAGTTCTTC	CASSMGGGVGEQFF
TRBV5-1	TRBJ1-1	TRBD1	TGCGCCAGCAGACCAGGGGGCTCCCTGAACACTGAAGCTTTCTTT	CASRPGGSLNTEAFF